Each of the 16 T cell receptor beta chains below was sequenced from the same sample in a study of blood T cell repertoires in COVID-19 (dated by TCRdb to between 2020 and 2021). Library method: the immunoSEQ multiplex PCR assay. The source is immuneACCESS, and TCRdb retained only in-frame sequences with V and J called. Part of the clones is not carried over; for the studies checked, unresolved V genes explain less than half of this, and the remainder is unexplained. The sample table holds 90,000 to 100,000 clones, of which approximately 88% were seen once. The ten largest clones take up 15% to 20% of the sample. The sample was peripheral blood. The receptors were sampled from a woman aged 60 to 75 with acute or convalescent COVID-19.

The J gene is TRBJ2-7, the V gene TRBV7-2; 13 bases align to TRBD2. CDR1 is SGHTA, CDR2 FQGNSA, per germline. CDR3 size: 15 residues. V shed 6 bases, J shed 1 base, and the junction held 3 bases outside the gene matches. The CDR3 here is CASSTSGGASYEQYF. As DNA, the CDR3 is TGTGCCAGCAGTACTAGCGGGGGGGCGTCCTACGAGCAGTACTTC.

This chain joins TRBV28 and TRBJ2-1, with 10 bases that match TRBD1. CDR1 is MDHEN, CDR2 SYDVKM, per germline. V trimming: 7 bases; J trimming: 7 bases; junction bases outside the gene matches: 10. The CDR3 spans 15 residues. CDR3 in DNA: TGTGCCAGCACCCAGCCGGGACAGGGGAGTAATGAGCAGTTCTTC. It codes for CASTQPGQGSNEQFF. The whole variable domain, remainder taken from reference TRBV28 and TRBJ2-1, is DVKVTQSSRYLVKRTGEKVFLECVQDMDHENMFWYRQDPGLGLRLIYFSYDVKMKEKGDIPEGYSVSREKKERFSLILESASTNQTSMYLCASTQPGQGSNEQFFGPGTRLTVL.

This chain links TRBV18 with TRBJ2-3; D is perhaps TRBD2 (5 bases). V lost 0 bases to trimming and J lost 2 bases, with 15 bases between them. The V gene's germline CDR1 is KGHSH and CDR2 LQKENI. The CDR3 length is 17 residues. CDR3 sequence reads: CASSPPHPGLNTDTQYF. Here the CDR3 DNA reads TGTGCCAGCTCACCACCGCACCCGGGATTAAACACAGATACGCAGTATTTT.

The chain recombines TRBV2 with TRBJ2-2; 11 bases are a match to TRBD1. CDR1 SNHLY and CDR2 FYNNEI come from the germline V gene. The CDR3 is 15 amino acids. The trim removed 8 bases at V and 6 bases at J, leaving 8 bases unmatched. The CDR3 sequence is CASSVEGQGAGELFF. As DNA, the CDR3 is TGTGCCAGCTCCGTTGAGGGACAGGGGGCCGGGGAGCTGTTTTTT.

This clone turned up a few times. The J gene is TRBJ2-3, the V gene TRBV5-1, with 7 nucleotides matching TRBD1. The CDR3 extends over 14 amino acids. The J segment lost 4 bases and the V segment lost 4 bases, leaving 6 bases of the junction unmatched. Germline CDR1 is SGHRS and CDR2 is YFSETQ. CDR3 nucleotides: TGCGCCAGCAGCCCGGGACAGAAATCAGATACGCAGTATTTT. Its protein product is CASSPGQKSDTQYF.

This clone was observed a single time. The J gene is TRBJ2-7, the V gene TRBV2, with 10 bases matching TRBD2. Germline-derived CDR1 and CDR2 are SNHLY and FYNNEI. The CDR3 loop spans 14 amino acids. With V trimmed by 6 bases and J by 4 bases, 6 bases remained unmatched. The CDR3 is CASRSGGASYEQYF. CDR3 DNA sequence: TGTGCCAGCAGAAGCGGGGGGGCCTCGTACGAGCAGTACTTC. Using reference TRBV2 and TRBJ2-7 for the parts outside the CDR3, the full variable domain is EPEVTQTPSHQVTQMGQEVILRCVPISNHLYFYWYRQILGQKVEFLVSFYNNEISEKSEIFDDQFSVERPDGSNFTLKIRSTKLEDSAMYFCASRSGGASYEQYFGPGTRLTVT.

For the CDR3, the DNA is TGTGCCTGGAGTGTAGGATTTAGCGGGGGGGCCTGGGAGACCCAGTACTTC. Protein product: CAWSVGFSGGAWETQYF. V is TRBV30 and J is TRBJ2-5, with 11 bases lining up with TRBD2. Trimming took 0 bases from V and 5 from J; bases not matched to a gene: 11. The CDR3 has 17 residues. Germline lookup yields CDR1 GTSNPN and CDR2 SVGIG (reference sequence).

The chain joins TRBV28 to TRBJ1-2; D gene uncertain. Trimming removed 3 bases at V and 4 bases at J, with 15 bases between. The germline V gene encodes CDR1 MDHEN and CDR2 SYDVKM. CDR3 length equals 15 residues. CDR3 DNA: TGTGCCAGCAGTTTGCGGAGGGAAGCTCGCTATGGCTACACCTTC. The encoded protein is CASSLRREARYGYTF.

The rearrangement links TRBV7-2 to TRBJ2-1, with 15 bases identical to TRBD2. Trimming removed 4 bases from V and 9 bases from J; junction bases left unmatched: 1. Germline V lookup: CDR1 SGHTA, CDR2 FQGNSA. The CDR3 covers 14 residues. The CDR3 DNA reads TGTGCCAGCAGCTGGGGACTAGCGGGGGGTGAGCAGTTCTTC. Protein product: CASSWGLAGGEQFF.

The chain links TRBV5-1 to TRBJ1-2; D ambiguous. V was cut by 2 bases and J by 7 bases, with 15 bases left in between. This CDR3 contains 14 residues. Per germline, CDR1 SGHRS and CDR2 YFSETQ. Written as DNA, the CDR3 is TGCGCCAGCAGCTTCACTGACCCCTCGGGTGGCTACACCTTC. Protein: CASSFTDPSGGYTF.

This clone was picked up one time. The J gene is TRBJ2-5, the V gene TRBV19; the match to TRBD1 covers 7 bases. CDR1 and CDR2 from the germline V gene are LNHDA and SQIVND (reference sequence). Trimming removed 7 bases from V and 3 bases from J; junction bases left unmatched: 11. The CDR3 is 15 residues long. The CDR3 DNA reads TGTGCCAGTAACGGACGACGGACAGGTGAAGAGACCCAGTACTTC. Protein product: CASNGRRTGEETQYF.

The chain carries TRBV5-1 and TRBJ2-5; TRBD2 matches 15 bases. Germline values: CDR1 SGHRS, CDR2 YFSETQ. The CDR3 loop spans 16 amino acids. V lost 4 bases, J lost 5 bases, and 6 bases stayed unmatched. CDR3 coding DNA: TGCGCCAGCAGCCGGACTAGCGGGGGGGCCGCGGAGACCCAGTACTTC. Its translation: CASSRTSGGAAETQYF.

This clone was counted a single time. The chain combines TRBV28 with TRBJ2-5, with D perhaps TRBD1 (5 bases). The germline CDR1 and CDR2 sequences are MDHEN and SYDVKM. Trimming took off 1 base at V and 4 bases at J, with 19 bases between the two ends. This CDR3 comprises 17 residues. CDR3 sequence: CASSLFFGQGLRETQYF. The CDR3 DNA reads TGTGCCAGCAGTTTATTTTTCGGCCAGGGCCTCCGAGAGACCCAGTACTTC.

In DNA form, the CDR3 reads TGTGCCAGTAGTATGGGACAGGCGGGTATGGGGGAAAAACTGTTTTTT. It is translated as CASSMGQAGMGEKLFF. This chain joins TRBV19 and TRBJ1-4; 8 positions agree with TRBD1. CDR1 is LNHDA, CDR2 SQIVND, per germline (reference sequence). The ends lost 3 bases at V and 8 bases at J; junction bases unmatched: 11. The CDR3 runs to 16 residues.

This chain uses TRBV4-3 with TRBJ2-3, with no clear D. V lost 1 base, J lost 2 bases, and 7 bases lay in between. This CDR3 contains 14 residues. Germline lookup yields CDR1 LGHNA and CDR2 YSLEER. CDR3 region: CASSQGLITDTQYF. Here the CDR3 DNA reads TGCGCCAGCAGCCAAGGACTGATCACAGATACGCAGTATTTT.

The CDR3 spells CASSYYLAEPTDTQYF. The CDR3 DNA follows: TGTGCCAGCAGTTATTATCTAGCGGAGCCCACAGATACGCAGTATTTT. The rearrangement links TRBV6-2 or TRBV6-3 to TRBJ2-3, with TRBD2 matching 7 bases. The germline V gene encodes CDR1 MNHEY and CDR2 SVGEGT. J lost 2 bases, V lost 3 bases, and 8 bases had no gene match. The CDR3 totals 16 residues.